This TCR beta chain was retrieved from a study of blood T cells in healthy people across ages. Alongside a J-beta primer mix, a sample-barcoded 5' primer served in a second PCR lasting 7 to 11 cycles. TCRdb fed the 5' RACE reads into MiXCR, producing one record per CDR3 protein. The sample includes hundreds of thousands of distinct CDR3 sequences, around 48% of them seen just once. The study recruited healthy Caucasian donors from Russia who were aged roughly 6 to 100. This clonotype appeared a few times. Its specificity is not known. Germline V lookup: CDR1 MDHEN, CDR2 SYDVKM. CDR3 length equals 13 residues. The V end was cut by 6 bases, the J end by 5 bases, with 14 bases between. The study's findings and limits: Strong correlation linked observed beta diversity and percent naive T cells. Age advanced and TCR beta diversity per million T cells fell, roughly linearly.

This TCR came from a man aged 25-45 years in good health. V is TRBV28 and J is TRBJ2-7, with D tentatively TRBD1 (5 bases). The source material was blood. CDR3 amino acids: CASSGYSGNEQYF. In nucleotides, the CDR3 is TGTGCCAGCAGCGGATACTCAGGGAACGAGCAGTACTTC. Complete variable domain (other parts from reference TRBV28 and TRBJ2-7): DVKVTQSSRYLVKRTGEKVFLECVQDMDHENMFWYRQDPGLGLRLIYFSYDVKMKEKGDIPEGYSVSREKKERFSLILESASTNQTSMYLCASSGYSGNEQYFGPGTRLTVT.